The next 16 T cell receptor beta chains were all read from a single sample in a study of technical replicates of blood from a handful of donors. TCRdb's table, derived via immunoSEQ multiplex PCR, lists solely in-frame clones and lacks some. The sample carries 70,000 to 80,000 clones, about nine tenths recorded once. Specimen: T cells isolated from PBMCs. The receptors here all came from a human donor in good health. Some clones in this sample may be carry-over from other donors' samples.

The V call is TRBV7-9, the J call TRBJ1-1; a possible D gene is TRBD1 (5 bases). V lost 5 bases and J lost 3, with 13 bases in between. The length of the CDR3 is 14 residues. Germline values: CDR1 SEHNR, CDR2 FQNEAQ (reference sequence). CDR3: CASSRGALYTEAFF. The CDR3 nucleotides read TGTGCCAGCAGCCGCGGGGCGCTCTACACTGAAGCTTTCTTT.

CDR3 amino acids: CASSLSSGTYEQYF. CDR3 nucleotides: TGTGCCAGCAGTTTATCAAGCGGGACCTACGAGCAGTACTTC. This chain uses TRBV28 with TRBJ2-7; 7 positions match TRBD2. Germline V lookup: CDR1 MDHEN, CDR2 SYDVKM. The trim removed 1 base at V and 2 bases at J, leaving 2 bases unmatched. This CDR3 contains 14 residues.

The rearrangement uses TRBV2 and TRBJ2-2, with D unclear. The CDR3 sequence is 15 residues long. Per the germline V gene, CDR1 is SNHLY and CDR2 is FYNNEI. The germline V and J ends were trimmed by 7 bases and 1 base, with 13 bases remaining between them. The CDR3 protein is CASTQTTLNTGELFF. CDR3 bases: TGTGCCAGCACCCAGACAACATTGAACACCGGGGAGCTGTTTTTT.

The chain is built from TRBV5-8 and TRBJ1-5, with D possibly being TRBD1 (5 bases). This CDR3 is 16 amino acids long. Between the trimmed V and J ends, which lost 5 bases and 6 bases, there was a span of 21 bases. Germline V CDR1 and CDR2: SGHTS, YDEGEE. CDR3 sequence (DNA): TGTGCCAGCAGTTTCACAGGAGGGGCGATTAGTCAGCCCCAGCATTTT. Amino acids: CASSFTGGAISQPQHF.

The J gene is TRBJ1-1, the V gene TRBV30; D is ambiguous. The CDR3 sequence is 12 residues long. Germline lookup yields CDR1 GTSNPN and CDR2 SVGIG (reference sequence). V was cut by 0 bases and J by 6 bases, with 8 bases left in between. The CDR3 region is CAWSVGPPEAFF. CDR3 DNA sequence: TGTGCCTGGAGTGTTGGCCCTCCTGAAGCTTTCTTT. Looking up the rest from reference TRBV30 and TRBJ1-1 gives the full variable domain: SQTIHQWPATLVQPVGSPLSLECTVEGTSNPNLYWYRQAAGRGLQLLFYSVGIGQISSEVPQNLSASRPQDRQFILSSKKLLLSDSGFYLCAWSVGPPEAFFGQGTRLTVV.

The gene calls are TRBV29-1 and TRBJ2-7; TRBD1 is a possible D gene (6 bases). Germline-derived CDR1 and CDR2 are SQVTM and ANQGSEA. With 6 bases removed from V and 2 bases from J, the gap between germline ends came to 8 bases. The CDR3 consists of 11 residues. The CDR3 DNA is TGCAGCGTAGGGACAACCTACGAGCAGTACTTC. Residues: CSVGTTYEQYF.

The chain is built from TRBV29-1 and TRBJ2-5, with 8 bases matching TRBD2. The trim removed 4 bases at V and 2 bases at J, leaving 9 bases unmatched. Germline V gene data show CDR1 as SQVTM and CDR2 as ANQGSEA. The CDR3 loop spans 15 amino acids. CDR3 region: CSVGGGLAGQETQYF. The CDR3, as DNA: TGCAGCGTTGGCGGGGGATTAGCGGGACAAGAGACCCAGTACTTC. Looking up the rest from reference TRBV29-1 and TRBJ2-5 gives the full variable domain: SAVISQKPSRDICQRGTSLTIQCQVDSQVTMMFWYRQQPGQSLTLIATANQGSEATYESGFVIDKFPISRPNLTFSTLTVSNMSPEDSSIYLCSVGGGLAGQETQYFGPGTRLLVL.

The DNA for the CDR3 is TGTGCCAGCAGTGAGGAAATCAATGAAAAACTGTTTTTT. This translates into CASSEEINEKLFF. The chain employs TRBV9 and TRBJ1-4, with D hard to call. This CDR3 comprises 13 residues. Germline CDR1 is SGDLS and CDR2 is YYNGEE. Trimming removed 5 bases from V and 5 bases from J, with 10 bases in between.

CDR3 coding DNA: TGCGCCAGCAGCCAAGCACCGGGAACCACAGATACGCAGTATTTT. This sequence encodes CASSQAPGTTDTQYF. The chain links TRBV4-1 to TRBJ2-3; weak D call: TRBD2 (5 bases). CDR1 and CDR2 (germline): MGHRA, YSYEKL. There are 15 residues in the CDR3. Trimming stripped 1 base from V and 2 bases from J, with 10 bases between.

The chain recombines TRBV9 with TRBJ2-1, with D unresolved. This CDR3 is 13 amino acids long. Trimming stripped 0 bases from V and 8 bases from J, with 9 bases between. Germline V gene data show CDR1 as SGDLS and CDR2 as YYNGEE. The CDR3: CASSVVVEDEQFF. The CDR3 DNA reads as TGTGCCAGCAGCGTAGTAGTTGAGGATGAGCAGTTCTTC.

The V call is TRBV6-5, the J call TRBJ2-2; D is unclear. CDR1 is MNHEY and CDR2 is SVGAGI in the germline V gene. This CDR3 has 13 amino acids. V lost 2 bases to trimming and J lost 5 bases, with 6 bases between them. Here the CDR3 DNA reads TGTGCCAGCAGTTACAGACAAACCGGGGAGCTGTTTTTT. Its protein is CASSYRQTGELFF.

This clone has only one observation. V and J are TRBV4-3 and TRBJ1-5; 8 bases align to TRBD1. Germline V gives CDR1 LGHNA, CDR2 YSLEER. This CDR3 has 15 amino acids. V was pared by 5 bases and J by 0 bases, with 3 bases of the junction left unmatched. CDR3 amino acids: CASSWDRLSNQPQHF. In DNA form, the CDR3 reads TGCGCCAGCAGCTGGGACAGGCTTAGCAATCAGCCCCAGCATTTT.

The chain couples TRBV11-3 to TRBJ2-7, with D perhaps TRBD1 (5 bases). CDR1 SGHNT and CDR2 YENEEA come from the germline V gene. Trimming removed 5 bases from V and 4 bases from J, with 9 bases in between. This CDR3 has 12 residues. This CDR3 is CASSLNRYEQYF. The CDR3 nucleotides read TGTGCCAGCAGCCTCAACAGGTACGAGCAGTACTTC.

CDR3 loop: CASSLEGRGNTEAFF. Written as DNA, the CDR3 is TGCGCCAGCAGCTTGGAAGGGAGAGGGAACACTGAAGCTTTCTTT. The J gene is TRBJ1-1, the V gene TRBV5-1; D remains ambiguous. CDR1 and CDR2 from the germline V gene are SGHRS and YFSETQ. Trimming stripped 0 bases from V and 1 base from J, with 10 bases between. CDR3 length equals 15 residues.

CDR3 bases: TGTGCCAGCAGCGTAGATGGAGGCAGCACCTATGGCTACACCTTC. Translation gives CASSVDGGSTYGYTF. This chain links TRBV9 with TRBJ1-2; D uncertain. From germline, CDR1 is SGDLS and CDR2 YYNGEE. This CDR3 is built from 15 residues. The V end lost 0 bases, the J end lost 4 bases, and 13 bases lay between the germline ends.

A word on this clone: A read error may account for a junction end that differs from germline. Other DNA sequences in this specimen translate into the identical CDR3. This rearrangement joins TRBV5-4 to TRBJ2-5, with 12 bases that match TRBD2. This CDR3 region has 18 residues. Per the germline V gene, CDR1 is SGHNT and CDR2 is YYREEE (reference sequence). The CDR3 loop is CASSLSSYLAGGQETQYF. The CDR3 DNA reads TGTGCCAGCAGCTTGTCCTCCTATCTAGCGGGGGGGCAAGAAACCCAGTACTTC.